This T cell receptor (beta chain) was retrieved from a study of blood T cells in healthy people across ages. It was with a sample-barcoded 5' primer and a J-beta primer mix that a second PCR of about 6 to 12 cycles was run. TCRdb re-called the 5' RACE reads with MiXCR, one entry per CDR3 protein. The profile shows roughly 800,000 distinct CDR3 sequences, about a quarter of them singletons. Per germline, CDR1 LGHDT and CDR2 YNNKEL (reference sequence). The V and J ends lost 4 bases and 1 base respectively, with 10 bases between them. The CDR3 totals 14 residues. The sample was also linked to a second study, of T cells of mothers and their children. Turning to that study: Healthy Caucasian mothers, a few in number, and their six children were the donors. Related mother-child pairs shared slightly more overlap than unrelated pairs, but the difference was non-significant.

The chain recombines TRBV3-1 with TRBJ2-5, with D perhaps TRBD1 (5 bases). Sequencing was done on a sample of blood. The clonotype was recovered from a boy between 10 and 17 years old in good health. CDR3 nucleotide sequence: TGTGCCAGCAGCCCCGACAGTATCCAAGAGACCCAGTACTTC. It codes for CASSPDSIQETQYF.